These T cell receptor beta chains were read from a single sample in a study of blood T cell repertoires in COVID-19. The repertoire was sequenced with immunoSEQ multiplex PCR; TCRdb's copy has only in-frame clones and lacks some. The data show about 410,000 clones, over 75% seen once. Sequencing was performed on peripheral blood. Every receptor here comes from a woman in her thirties or forties with COVID-19, enrolled during active disease. Each CDR3 is given with its conserved first and last residue. A D gene is named only where the DNA matches it firmly. Part of the rows lack a size; the others show once, few, many or a class for expanded clones.

>TRBD1|TRBJ1-4|TRBV4-2|NA
TGTGCCAGCAGCCAAGGGGTACAGGGGAATGAAAAACTGTTTTTT
CASSQGVQGNEKLFF
>NA|TRBJ1-2|TRBV27|NA
TGTGCCAGCAGTCCCCGAGGCAACTATGGCTACACCTTC
CASSPRGNYGYTF
>TRBD1|TRBJ2-3|TRBV7-6|NA
TGTGCCAGCAGCTTTGGGACAGCCACTAGCACAGATACGCAGTATTTT
CASSFGTATSTDTQYF
>TRBD2|TRBJ2-1|TRBV6-1|few
TGTGCCAGCAGTGAACAGCGGGGAGACTACAATGAGCAGTTCTTC
CASSEQRGDYNEQFF
>TRBD2|TRBJ2-7|TRBV27|NA
TGTGCCAGCAGTTCCCGGACTAGCGGGGTCCTCTACGAGCAGTACTTC
CASSSRTSGVLYEQYF
>TRBD2|TRBJ2-1|TRBV5-1|NA
TGCGCCAGCAGCTTGGGACTAGCGGGGGGGCCTCTCAATGAGCAGTTCTTC
CASSLGLAGGPLNEQFF
>NA|TRBJ1-1|TRBV19|NA
TGTGCCAGTAGCATGACAGGTTTGAACACTGAAGCTTTCTTT
CASSMTGLNTEAFF
>TRBD1|TRBJ1-4|TRBV7-9|NA
TGTGCCAGCCGATCCGGGACAGCCTTTGAAAAACTGTTTTTT
CASRSGTAFEKLFF
>NA|TRBJ1-3|TRBV28|NA
TGTGCCAGCAGTGAAGCCCTAAACACCATATATTTT
CASSEALNTIYF
>TRBD1|TRBJ2-7|TRBV6-5|NA
TGTGCCAGCAGCAGACGGGACAGGGGAGACGAGCAGTACTTC
CASSRRDRGDEQYF
>TRBD1|TRBJ2-3|TRBV7-9|few
TGTGCCAGCAGCCCGCGAGGGGGACAGGGGGTGGATACGCAGTATTTT
CASSPRGGQGVDTQYF
>NA|TRBJ1-6|TRBV14|NA
TGTGCCAGCAGCCTACCCTCGACTGCCTATAATTCACCCCTCCACTTT
CASSLPSTAYNSPLHF
>NA|TRBJ2-4|TRBV19|NA
TGTGCCAGTGGCAGGGTTTTGGGAGCCAAAAACATTCAGTACTTC
CASGRVLGAKNIQYF
>NA|TRBJ1-1|TRBV5-1|few
TGCGCCAGCAGCTTGAATTTTCGCTCTATAGGGGCTGAAGCTTTCTTT
CASSLNFRSIGAEAFF
>TRBD1|TRBJ1-1|TRBV27|NA
TGTGCCAGCAGGACAGGGATGGCGAACACTGAAGCTTTCTTT
CASRTGMANTEAFF
>TRBD1|TRBJ1-1|TRBV6-2/TRBV6-3|NA
TGTGCCAGCAGCTCCAGGGGGAGTGAAGCTTTCTTT
CASSSRGSEAFF
>NA|TRBJ1-1|TRBV9|few
TGTGCCAGCAGCGTAGAAGAGATTAGGAACACTGAAGCTTTCTTT
CASSVEEIRNTEAFF
>TRBD1|TRBJ1-2|TRBV6-2/TRBV6-3|once
TGTGCCAGCAGTTCGACAGGGGGCGAGAAATGGAACTATGGCTACACCTTC
CASSSTGGEKWNYGYTF
>NA|TRBJ1-2|TRBV5-4|NA
TGTGCCAGCAGCTTGGACAGCTATGGCTACACCTTC
CASSLDSYGYTF
>NA|TRBJ2-3|TRBV28|NA
TGTGCCAGTGGCGGCATCACAGATACGCAGTATTTT
CASGGITDTQYF
>NA|TRBJ1-2|TRBV10-3|NA
TGTGCCATCAGTGGAGGTGGCCGGGGGAACTATGGCTACACCTTC
CAISGGGRGNYGYTF
>NA|TRBJ2-7|TRBV5-1|NA
TGCGCCAGCAGCTTCAACCGAGAAACCGAGCAGTACTTC
CASSFNRETEQYF
>NA|TRBJ1-4|TRBV5-4|NA
TGTGCCAGCAGCTCCTCGACGGGAGTTCAGGAAAAACTGTTTTTT
CASSSSTGVQEKLFF
>NA|TRBJ2-7|TRBV6-2/TRBV6-3|few
TGTGCCAGCAGTTACCGGGACAACTACGAGCAGTACTTC
CASSYRDNYEQYF
>NA|TRBJ2-7|TRBV19|NA
TGTGCCAGTAGTATAGGGCTGGAGTACGAGCAGTACTTC
CASSIGLEYEQYF
>TRBD1|TRBJ2-7|TRBV7-9|NA
TGTGCCAGCAGCCCGACACAGGGGGCCTACGAGCAGTACTTC
CASSPTQGAYEQYF
>NA|TRBJ2-7|TRBV7-7|NA
TGTGCTAGCAGCTTAAGCAGAGGAGGCGAGCAGTACTTC
CASSLSRGGEQYF
>TRBD1|TRBJ1-5|TRBV7-2|NA
TGTGCCAGCAGCTTGGGCAGGGGGAGCAATCAGCCCCAGCATTTT
CASSLGRGSNQPQHF
>TRBD1|TRBJ2-5|TRBV7-9|NA
TGTGCCAGCAGCCGGACAGGGGGGGAGACCCAGTACTTC
CASSRTGGETQYF
>NA|TRBJ1-6|TRBV7-9|NA
TGTGCCAGCAGCCGCCCGAGGTCACCCCTCCACTTT
CASSRPRSPLHF
>NA|TRBJ2-7|TRBV7-9|NA
TGTGCCAGCAGCTTAGCGGGAGTGGTCGAGCAGTACTTC
CASSLAGVVEQYF
>TRBD1|TRBJ1-5|TRBV7-8|NA
TGTGCCAGCAGCTTGGCGACAGGGGGCGGCGGTCAGCCCCAGCATTTT
CASSLATGGGGQPQHF
>NA|TRBJ1-4|TRBV24-1|few
TGTGCCACCAGTGATTTGCGGCTAGACTTAAAACTGTTTTTT
CATSDLRLDLKLFF
>NA|TRBJ1-2|TRBV19|NA
TGTGCCAGTAACGCAGGGGTAGGGAATGGCTACACCTTC
CASNAGVGNGYTF
>TRBD2|TRBJ2-1|TRBV27|NA
TGTGCCAGCAGTCCCGGACTAGCGGGAGTAAACTCCAATGAGCAGTTCTTC
CASSPGLAGVNSNEQFF
>TRBD1|TRBJ1-2|TRBV7-9|NA
TGTGCCAGCAGCTTAGAGATACAGGGGAACTATGGCTACACCTTC
CASSLEIQGNYGYTF
>TRBD2|TRBJ2-5|TRBV5-1|NA
TGCGCCAGCAGCTTGGCCGGACTAGCGGGGGAGACCCAGTACTTC
CASSLAGLAGETQYF
>NA|TRBJ2-5|TRBV3-1/TRBV3-2|NA
TGTGCCAGCAGCCAAGGTTTAAGCAGGGTAGAAGGGACCCAGTACTTC
CASSQGLSRVEGTQYF
>NA|TRBJ2-5|TRBV7-9|once
TGTGCCAGCAGCTTGAAGCGGCTAATTAAAGAGACCCAGTACTTC
CASSLKRLIKETQYF
>NA|TRBJ1-1|TRBV7-9|once
TGTGCCAGCAGCTTAGGCAGTTTAACATTTTCGAACACTGAAGCTTTCTTT
CASSLGSLTFSNTEAFF
>NA|TRBJ1-5|TRBV6-5|NA
TGTGCCAGCACCCGTATGGGCGGGAAGGTTCAGCCCCAGCATTTT
CASTRMGGKVQPQHF
>TRBD1|TRBJ1-5|TRBV28|few
TGTGCCAGCAGTTTCTGGGGGACAGGGCAGGGCGGCGGGCCCCAGCATTTT
CASSFWGTGQGGGPQHF
>TRBD1|TRBJ1-6|TRBV3-1/TRBV3-2|NA
TGTGCCAGCAGCCAAGAGACAGGGTATAATTCACCCCTCCACTTT
CASSQETGYNSPLHF
>NA|TRBJ1-1|TRBV21-1|once
TGTGCCAGCAGCGGGTCAGGGAGGACTGAAGCTTTCTTT
CASSGSGRTEAFF
>TRBD1|TRBJ2-2|TRBV5-1|NA
TGCGCCAGCAGCGGGGGGACAGGGCGCACCGGGGAGCTGTTTTTT
CASSGGTGRTGELFF
>TRBD2|TRBJ2-5|TRBV7-2|NA
TGTGCCAGCAGCTTGTCGGGAGCGGGAGGACCAGAGACCCAGTACTTC
CASSLSGAGGPETQYF
>NA|TRBJ2-5|TRBV7-2|NA
TGTGCCAGCTTCGATGGGCAGGGGGGAGGAGAGACCCAGTACTTC
CASFDGQGGGETQYF
>NA|TRBJ1-2|TRBV30|NA
TGTGCCTGGAGTGTGGACACACCGGGTGGCTACACCTTC
CAWSVDTPGGYTF